The present T cell receptor (beta chain) was sequenced within a study of human T cells and chemical hapten exposure. Looking at the study overall: In the approximately 24-week study, patients were dosed weekly with diphenylcyclopropenone on the scalp throughout. Overall study results and limits: With DPC sensitization, TCRs exceeding 1 in 1000 frequency showed no change. As the donors had alopecia, their immune response may differ from healthy people's.

The time point here: patch test 1, 2 weeks after DPC sensitization. Treatment: therapeutic diphenylcyclopropenone sensitization with weekly scalp DPC. Alopecia patients, 18 to 70 years old and DPC-suitable, served as donors. One entry per CDR3 protein results from TCRdb running MiXCR on the RACE reads. The table shows over 75,000 distinct CDR3 sequences, with approximately 8% occurring only once. This clonotype was found many times. What it recognizes is unknown. CDR3 size: 14 residues. V was shortened by 6 bases and J by 6 bases, with 12 bases between the two germline ends. This sequence was found in a woman aged 30 to 39 with alopecia areata. Some clones in this sample may be carry-over from other donors' samples. The chain joins TRBV12-3 or TRBV12-4 to TRBJ1-6; a weak D match, TRBD1 (6 bases). The source material was whole blood, sampled in connection with sensitization to the hapten diphenylcyclopropenone (DPC). This CDR3 reads CASRITGSNSPLHF. The CDR3 coding sequence is TGTGCCAGCAGAATAACAGGGAGTAATTCACCCCTCCACTTT.